This entry lists 20 T cell receptor beta chains sequenced from one sample in a study of T-cell memory formation after mild COVID-19. MiXCR, applied by TCRdb to the 5' RACE reads, yields one record per CDR3 protein. The repertoire holds approximately 230,000 distinct CDR3 sequences, with about a sixth as singletons. The specimen sequenced was PBMCs or a T cell subset sorted from them (not recorded which). These receptors were collected from a man younger than 35 who had mild COVID-19 (a few samples of this study predate the infection). Cell type and time point are not known.

This clonotype appeared a few times. The J gene is TRBJ1-1, the V gene TRBV5-1; D is undetermined. The CDR3 is 14 amino acids. CDR1 is SGHRS and CDR2 is YFSETQ in the germline V gene. V lost 2 bases and J lost 1, with 9 bases in between. CDR3 loop: CASSLRPQNTEAFF. The CDR3 DNA is TGCGCCAGCAGCTTAAGGCCTCAGAACACTGAAGCTTTCTTT.

This clonotype turned up a few times. V and J are TRBV6-1 and TRBJ2-7, with TRBD1 identical over 8 bases. In germline, CDR1 is MNHNS, CDR2 SASEGT. CDR3 length: 14 amino acids. V was clipped by 6 bases and J by 3 bases; unmatched bases: 7. For the CDR3, the DNA is TGTGCCAGCAGGGAGGACAGGGCCCGCTACGAGCAGTACGTC. As protein: CASREDRARYEQYV.

The CDR3 sequence: CASSELQGSYNEQFF. The CDR3 coding sequence is TGTGCCAGCAGTGAATTACAGGGGTCCTACAATGAGCAGTTCTTC. The chain recombines TRBV6-1 with TRBJ2-1; the match to TRBD1 covers 7 bases. The V segment lost 2 bases and the J segment 1 base; nucleotides outside the gene matches: 2. Germline V lookup: CDR1 MNHNS, CDR2 SASEGT. CDR3 length equals 15 residues.

The table lists this clonotype with a few counts. The gene calls are TRBV6-2 or TRBV6-3 and TRBJ2-5, with D possibly TRBD2 on 6 matching bases. The CDR3 extends over 14 amino acids. V was pared by 6 bases and J by 2 bases, with 13 bases between. Germline V gene sequence: CDR1 MNHEY, CDR2 SVGEGT. In DNA, the CDR3 is TGTGCCAGCAGCACCCCCCGGGAGCAAGAGACCCAGTACTTC. This codes for CASSTPREQETQYF.

The genes are TRBV12-3 or TRBV12-4 and TRBJ2-5; D might be TRBD1 or TRBD2, each matching 5 bases. The CDR3 is 14 residues long. Deletions cut 0 bases from V and 7 bases from J, with 12 bases between. CDR3 residues: CASSLAGVRGTQYF. The CDR3 DNA sequence: TGTGCCAGCAGTTTAGCGGGGGTGAGAGGGACCCAGTACTTC.

This clonotype was found many times. J is TRBJ1-6 and V is TRBV9, with 8 bases matching TRBD1. The CDR3 length is 13 residues. Germline V gives CDR1 SGDLS, CDR2 YYNGEE. J gave up 7 bases and V 3 bases, and 0 bases lay outside the gene matches. The CDR3 loop is CASSGQGNSPLHF. In DNA, the CDR3 is TGTGCCAGCAGCGGACAGGGGAATTCACCCCTCCACTTT.

This clonotype was observed a handful of times. The chain uses TRBV11-2 and TRBJ1-2; tentative D call: TRBD1 (5 bases). Trimming took 0 bases from V and 4 from J, leaving 9 bases between them. CDR1 and CDR2 (germline): SGHAT, FQNNGV. This CDR3 spans 14 amino acids. The CDR3 DNA follows: TGTGCCAGCAGCTTAGATCGGGGGAGCTATGGCTACACCTTC. Translation: CASSLDRGSYGYTF.

This sequence joins TRBV5-5 and TRBJ1-2, with TRBD1 matching over 9 bases. The trim removed 5 bases at V and 4 bases at J, leaving 6 bases unmatched. Per the germline V gene, CDR1 is SGHKS and CDR2 is YYEKEE (reference sequence). The CDR3 totals 14 residues. CDR3 nucleotide sequence: TGTGCCAGCAGACTGGGACAGGGAACCTATGGCTACACCTTC. It yields the protein CASRLGQGTYGYTF.

This chain uses TRBV11-2 with TRBJ1-6, with D perhaps TRBD1 (6 bases). The length of the CDR3 is 15 residues. Germline loops: CDR1 SGHAT, CDR2 FQNNGV. With 5 bases removed from V and 10 bases from J, the gap between germline ends came to 18 bases. The CDR3 region is CASSQTGLFNSPLHF. The CDR3 nucleotides read TGTGCCAGCAGCCAAACAGGGCTATTCAACTCACCCCTCCACTTT.

There are a few counts of this clonotype. The V call is TRBV27, the J call TRBJ1-1; no definite D call. In germline, CDR1 is MNHEY, CDR2 SMNVEV (reference sequence). CDR3 length: 14 residues. V was clipped by 3 bases and J by 4 bases, with 12 bases between them. CDR3 sequence: CASSLKRDGTEAFF. The DNA for the CDR3 is TGTGCCAGCAGTTTGAAGAGGGATGGCACTGAAGCTTTCTTT.

This clonotype appeared a few times. The chain couples TRBV7-9 to TRBJ2-1, with 8 bases lining up with TRBD2. V shed 10 bases and J 5 bases; nucleotides not matched to a gene: 22. The CDR3 spans 18 residues. Germline V CDR1 and CDR2: SEHNR, FQNEAQ (reference sequence). The CDR3 region has the DNA TGTGCCACAGCCAGGAAGGACCAGATGAGCGGGAGCAACAATGAGCAGTTCTTC. Residues: CATARKDQMSGSNNEQFF.

This chain connects TRBV3-1 to TRBJ1-6; perhaps TRBD1 as D (5 bases). The CDR3 extends over 15 amino acids. From germline, CDR1 is LGHDT and CDR2 YNNKEL (reference sequence). Trimming pared 3 bases from V and 6 bases from J, leaving 12 bases between. The CDR3 loop reads CASSHQGRGNSPLHF. The CDR3 coding sequence is TGTGCCAGCAGCCACCAGGGACGGGGTAATTCACCCCTCCACTTT. Based on the CDR3 plus reference TRBV3-1 and TRBJ1-6, the full variable domain is DTAVSQTPKYLVTQMGNDKSIKCEQNLGHDTMYWYKQDSKKFLKIMFSYNNKELIINETVPNRFSPKSPDKAHLNLHINSLELGDSAVYFCASSHQGRGNSPLHFGNGTRLTVT.

This clonotype has only a few counts. The chain uses TRBV20-1 and TRBJ2-2, with 8 bases lining up with TRBD2. The CDR3 extends over 14 amino acids. Germline V gene lookup returns CDR1 DFQATT and CDR2 SNEGSKA (reference sequence). V trimming: 5 bases; J trimming: 1 base; junction bases outside the gene matches: 3. In DNA, the CDR3 is TGCAGTGCTCGGGGGGGATGGAACACCGGGGAGCTGTTTTTT. The encoded protein is CSARGGWNTGELFF.

V gene TRBV5-1 combines with J gene TRBJ2-1, with D possibly being TRBD2 (6 bases). The CDR3 spans 12 residues. Trimming cost V 4 bases and J 7 bases, with 9 bases left between them. Germline V CDR1 and CDR2: SGHRS, YFSETQ. CDR3 coding DNA: TGCGCCAGCAGCGGAGGGTCTAATGAGCAGTTCTTC. Amino acid sequence: CASSGGSNEQFF.

The V and J genes are TRBV5-1 and TRBJ2-1, with D possibly matching TRBD1 (5 bases). V lost 0 bases, J lost 8 bases, and 15 bases lay in between. The CDR3 covers 15 residues. Germline loops: CDR1 SGHRS, CDR2 YFSETQ. The CDR3 DNA sequence: TGCGCCAGCAGCTTGGCAGGGTTTATGGTCTATGAGCAGTTCTTC. It is translated as CASSLAGFMVYEQFF. Filled out from reference TRBV5-1 and TRBJ2-1, the complete variable domain reads KAGVTQTPRYLIKTRGQQVTLSCSPISGHRSVSWYQQTPGQGLQFLFEYFSETQRNKGNFPGRFSGRQFSNSRSEMNVSTLELGDSALYLCASSLAGFMVYEQFFGPGTRLTVL.

The chain links TRBV9 to TRBJ1-6; no firm D call. The V end lost 1 base, the J end lost 9 bases, and 17 bases lay between the germline ends. CDR3 length equals 16 residues. The V gene's germline CDR1 is SGDLS and CDR2 YYNGEE. CDR3 nucleotides: TGTGCCAGCAGCGTACGCGCAGTCTCGTCGGGTTCACCCCTCCACTTT. Amino acids: CASSVRAVSSGSPLHF.

This clonotype was seen more than once but under ten times. The chain has TRBV9 and TRBJ2-3; 7 nucleotides align to TRBD2. Germline CDR1 and CDR2: SGDLS and YYNGEE. V shed 4 bases and J 3 bases; nucleotides not matched to a gene: 11. The CDR3 has 16 amino acids. This CDR3 reads CASSFNPLAVTDTQYF. The CDR3 DNA sequence: TGTGCCAGCAGCTTCAACCCGCTAGCGGTAACAGATACGCAGTATTTT.

The chain is built from TRBV5-1 and TRBJ1-1; 7 bases are shared with TRBD1. The germline CDR1 and CDR2 sequences are SGHRS and YFSETQ. V lost 2 bases, J lost 11 bases, and 12 bases stayed unmatched. The CDR3 totals 14 residues. In DNA form, the CDR3 reads TGCGCCAGCAGCTTTTCGGGACAGCCCTTCGAGGCTTTCTTT. Translating gives CASSFSGQPFEAFF. The variable domain in full, with the rest retrieved from reference TRBV5-1 and TRBJ1-1, is KAGVTQTPRYLIKTRGQQVTLSCSPISGHRSVSWYQQTPGQGLQFLFEYFSETQRNKGNFPGRFSGRQFSNSRSEMNVSTLELGDSALYLCASSFSGQPFEAFFGQGTRLTVV.

This clonotype was detected many times. The chain employs TRBV5-1 and TRBJ2-3; 8 nucleotides match TRBD1. The length of the CDR3 is 15 residues. Germline loops: CDR1 SGHRS, CDR2 YFSETQ. Trimming removed 1 base from V and 4 bases from J; junction bases left unmatched: 5. Written as DNA, the CDR3 is TGCGCCAGCAGCTTGTGGACAGGGAAGTCAGATACGCAGTATTTT. Protein product: CASSLWTGKSDTQYF.

This clonotype was seen a few times. The CDR3 nucleotides are TGTGCCAGCATCTTGGGCGGGGGGGCCGGAGAGACCCAGTACTTC. Its translation is CASILGGGAGETQYF. The rearrangement uses TRBV7-9 and TRBJ2-5, with 9 positions matching TRBD2. The CDR3 has 15 residues. Germline values: CDR1 SEHNR, CDR2 FQNEAQ (reference sequence). Trimming removed 7 bases from V and 4 bases from J; junction bases left unmatched: 10.